The 29 T cell receptor beta chains below were found in one sample sequenced in a study of CD8 T cells in Susac syndrome. Random hexamers were used to reverse transcribe roughly 0.5 to 1 ug of RNA. TCRdb passed the immunoSEQ multiplex PCR reads through MiXCR, listing each CDR3 protein once. The profile shows fewer than 350,000 distinct CDR3 sequences, roughly 90% of them singletons. The sequenced sample was CD8+ T cells from PBMCs. These receptor sequences come from a human donor with multiple sclerosis.

The chain carries TRBV29-1 and TRBJ2-7; 11 bases match TRBD1. The J segment lost 6 bases and the V segment lost 3 bases, leaving 7 bases of the junction unmatched. CDR3 size: 14 residues. Germline V gives CDR1 SQVTM, CDR2 ANQGSEA. CDR3 loop: CSVDVRGTGGEQYF. The CDR3, as DNA: TGCAGCGTTGATGTACGGGGGACAGGGGGCGAGCAGTACTTC.

CDR3 loop: CASSLGLAVLTYEQYF. CDR3 nucleotides: TGCGCCAGCAGCTTGGGACTAGCGGTTCTCACATACGAGCAGTACTTC. V and J are TRBV5-1 and TRBJ2-7, with 9 bases fitting TRBD2. V lost 0 bases, J lost 4 bases, and 8 bases stayed unmatched. The CDR3 contains 16 residues. Per germline, CDR1 SGHRS and CDR2 YFSETQ.

The chain carries TRBV29-1 and TRBJ2-5; D is undetermined. The germline gives CDR1 SQVTM, CDR2 ANQGSEA. The CDR3 extends over 12 amino acids. The ends were cut back, 5 bases at V and 1 base at J, with 8 bases in the middle. The CDR3 loop reads CSVIPGQETQYF. CDR3 DNA sequence: TGCAGCGTTATTCCAGGCCAAGAGACCCAGTACTTC. The complete variable domain, with remaining parts taken from reference TRBV29-1 and TRBJ2-5, reads SAVISQKPSRDICQRGTSLTIQCQVDSQVTMMFWYRQQPGQSLTLIATANQGSEATYESGFVIDKFPISRPNLTFSTLTVSNMSPEDSSIYLCSVIPGQETQYFGPGTRLLVL.

The rearrangement joins TRBV9 to TRBJ2-6; TRBD1 matches at 7 bases. The CDR3 contains 15 residues. Germline V gene data show CDR1 as SGDLS and CDR2 as YYNGEE. J gave up 3 bases and V 3 bases, and 3 bases lay outside the gene matches. CDR3 in amino acids: CASSADRVGANVLTF. Written as DNA, the CDR3 is TGTGCCAGCAGCGCCGACAGGGTTGGGGCCAACGTCCTGACTTTC.

The chain combines TRBV7-9 with TRBJ1-2, with 9 bases identical to TRBD1. Germline CDR1 is SEHNR and CDR2 is FQNEAQ (reference sequence). The J segment lost 8 bases and the V segment lost 4 bases, leaving 11 bases of the junction unmatched. CDR3 length: 15 residues. CDR3 DNA sequence: TGTGCCAGCAGCTCGCCGGGACAGGGTTTATACGGCTACACCTTC. Translated: CASSSPGQGLYGYTF.

This chain links TRBV7-8 with TRBJ1-2; perhaps TRBD1 as D (6 bases). The germline V and J ends were trimmed by 5 bases and 4 bases, with 23 bases remaining between them. The CDR3 sequence is 17 residues long. Germline V gene data show CDR1 as SGHVS and CDR2 as FQNEAQ. In nucleotides, the CDR3 is TGTGCCAGCAGCCCCCATGGAGGGGACAATCCCTTCTATGGCTACACCTTC. This sequence encodes CASSPHGGDNPFYGYTF.

J is TRBJ2-7 and V is TRBV7-3; D possibly matches TRBD1 or TRBD2 (6 bases each). Germline loops: CDR1 SGHTA, CDR2 FQGTGA. V shed 2 bases and J shed 2 bases, with 10 bases lying between them. The CDR3 length is 14 residues. The CDR3 reads CASSLGGPPYEQYF. The CDR3 nucleotides are TGTGCCAGCAGCTTAGGGGGGCCCCCCTACGAGCAGTACTTC.

This chain uses TRBV6-5 with TRBJ1-1; 8 bases are a match to TRBD1. V dropped 0 bases and J dropped 4; count of bases not matched to a gene: 4. Germline assignment: CDR1 MNHEY and CDR2 SVGAGI. CDR3 size: 15 residues. The CDR3 region has the DNA TGTGCCAGCAGTTACTCAAGGACAGGGAGCACTGAAGCTTTCTTT. This translates into CASSYSRTGSTEAFF.

This chain links TRBV28 with TRBJ2-1; no clear D. The V end was cut by 4 bases, the J end by 9 bases, with 7 bases between. This CDR3 is built from 11 residues. In germline, CDR1 is MDHEN, CDR2 SYDVKM. CDR3 nucleotide sequence: TGTGCCAGCAGTTCTATAGGTGAGCAGTTCTTC. As protein: CASSSIGEQFF.

J is TRBJ2-1 and V is TRBV9; possibly TRBD1 or TRBD2 for D (5 bases each). Trimming removed 1 base from V and 8 bases from J, with 10 bases in between. CDR3 length equals 13 residues. Germline lookup yields CDR1 SGDLS and CDR2 YYNGEE. The CDR3: CASSVWGFHEQFF. The CDR3 DNA follows: TGTGCCAGCAGCGTATGGGGGTTCCATGAGCAGTTCTTC. Full variable domain (missing parts from reference TRBV9 and TRBJ2-1): DSGVTQTPKHLITATGQRVTLRCSPRSGDLSVYWYQQSLDQGLQFLIQYYNGEERAKGNILERFSAQQFPDLHSELNLSSLELGDSALYFCASSVWGFHEQFFGPGTRLTVL.

CDR3 sequence (DNA): TGCAGTGCTAGCATTCCAGGACAGGGAAACATTCAGTACTTC. Translated: CSASIPGQGNIQYF. The gene calls are TRBV20-1 and TRBJ2-4; the match to TRBD1 covers 8 bases. In germline, CDR1 is DFQATT, CDR2 SNEGSKA (reference sequence). The CDR3 spans 14 residues. The V gene end was trimmed by 3 bases and the J gene end by 6 bases; junction bases not matched to a gene: 7.

V usage is TRBV19 and J usage is TRBJ2-1, with 8 bases matching TRBD2. CDR1 and CDR2 (germline): LNHDA, SQIVND (reference sequence). CDR3 size: 14 residues. V was clipped by 6 bases and J by 3 bases; unmatched bases: 4. CDR3 sequence (DNA): TGTGCCAGTAGAGCGGGAGCTATCTACAATGAGCAGTTCTTC. This sequence encodes CASRAGAIYNEQFF.

The J gene is TRBJ2-5, the V gene TRBV9; TRBD1 matches 8 bases. V shed 4 bases, J shed 5 bases, and the junction held 13 bases outside the gene matches. CDR3 length equals 16 residues. The V gene's germline CDR1 is SGDLS and CDR2 YYNGEE. This CDR3 reads CASSPRTGPLRETQYF. The CDR3 DNA is TGTGCCAGCAGCCCGCGGACAGGGCCTTTGAGGGAGACCCAGTACTTC.

CDR3: CASSLGQNQPQHF. The CDR3 DNA reads TGTGCCAGCAGCTTAGGACAGAATCAGCCCCAGCATTTT. The chain uses TRBV27 and TRBJ1-5; maybe TRBD1 (6 bases). This CDR3 is 13 amino acids long. Between the trimmed V and J ends, which lost 6 bases and 4 bases, there was a span of 10 bases. From germline, CDR1 is MNHEY and CDR2 SMNVEV (reference sequence).

V and J are TRBV30 and TRBJ1-1, with D possibly matching TRBD1 (5 bases). V was shortened by 3 bases and J by 0 bases, with 8 bases between the two germline ends. Germline CDR1 is GTSNPN and CDR2 is SVGIG (reference sequence). The CDR3 extends over 13 amino acids. The CDR3 reads CAWRGDLNTEAFF. CDR3 DNA sequence: TGTGCCTGGAGGGGGGACCTGAACACTGAAGCTTTCTTT.

This clonotype was seen a handful of times. The rearrangement uses TRBV10-3 and TRBJ2-1; 8 bases match TRBD2. With 3 bases clipped from V and 7 bases from J, the junction kept 5 bases outside the gene matches. Per germline, CDR1 ENHRY and CDR2 SYGVKD. The CDR3 covers 14 residues. The CDR3 coding sequence is TGTGCCATCAGTGAAACTAGCGGACCAAATGAGCAGTTCTTC. It is translated as CAISETSGPNEQFF.

The chain employs TRBV29-1 and TRBJ2-7; D may be TRBD2 (5 bases). The CDR3 is made up of 12 amino acids. Trimming took off 6 bases at V and 2 bases at J, with 11 bases between the two ends. Germline lookup yields CDR1 SQVTM and CDR2 ANQGSEA. CDR3 protein: CSVAPRAYEQYF. The DNA of the CDR3 is TGCAGCGTGGCCCCGAGGGCCTACGAGCAGTACTTC.

The chain is built from TRBV19 and TRBJ1-5, with D possibly matching TRBD1 (6 bases). This CDR3 contains 14 residues. V lost 4 bases, J lost 7 bases, and 14 bases lay in between. Germline V gene data show CDR1 as LNHDA and CDR2 as SQIVND (reference sequence). CDR3: CASSNREGVQPQHF. CDR3 bases: TGTGCCAGTAGTAACAGGGAAGGGGTCCAGCCCCAGCATTTT.

V usage is TRBV2 and J usage is TRBJ1-1; 9 positions match TRBD1. V lost 11 bases and J lost 5; bases outside the gene matches: 12. CDR3 size: 14 residues. The V gene's germline CDR1 is SNHLY and CDR2 FYNNEI. The CDR3 region has the DNA TGTGCCGTAGGGGACAGGGATGTAGGGACTGAAGCTTTCTTT. Amino acids: CAVGDRDVGTEAFF.

This clonotype has only a few counts. This chain links TRBV18 with TRBJ1-3; D remains unclear. V lost 2 bases, J lost 0 bases, and 8 bases lay in between. Germline V lookup: CDR1 KGHSH, CDR2 LQKENI. The CDR3 spans 15 residues. The CDR3 region is CASSPGRSSGNTIYF. CDR3 nucleotides: TGTGCCAGCTCACCAGGACGTAGCTCTGGAAACACCATATATTTT.

J is TRBJ2-7 and V is TRBV5-6, with unresolved D. With 1 base removed from V and 3 bases from J, the gap between germline ends came to 11 bases. CDR3 length equals 14 residues. Germline CDR1 reads SGHDT; CDR2 reads YYEEEE. The DNA for the CDR3 is TGTGCCAGCAGCTTGAGGGTCCTCTTCTACGAGCAGTACTTC. Encoded protein: CASSLRVLFYEQYF. Filled out from reference TRBV5-6 and TRBJ2-7, the complete variable domain reads DAGVTQSPTHLIKTRGQQVTLRCSPKSGHDTVSWYQQALGQGPQFIFQYYEEEERQRGNFPDRFSGHQFPNYSSELNVNALLLGDSALYLCASSLRVLFYEQYFGPGTRLTVT.

The V call is TRBV4-1, the J call TRBJ1-1; possibly TRBD1 for D (5 bases). This CDR3 is built from 14 residues. Trimming shortened V by 5 bases and J by 6 bases, and 16 bases separated the two germline ends. From germline, CDR1 is MGHRA and CDR2 YSYEKL. In nucleotides, the CDR3 is TGCGCCAGCAGCTCCTCCGGGAGGGGTTCTGAAGCTTTCTTT. This codes for CASSSSGRGSEAFF.

The chain recombines TRBV28 with TRBJ2-1; TRBD1 aligns across 8 bases. V gave up 2 bases and J gave up 8 bases; unmatched junction bases: 5. Germline values: CDR1 MDHEN, CDR2 SYDVKM. The CDR3 sequence is 14 residues long. The DNA of the CDR3 is TGTGCCAGCAGTTTAACGTCAGGGGGCGATGAGCAGTTCTTC. It translates to CASSLTSGGDEQFF.

The chain couples TRBV20-1 to TRBJ2-7; TRBD1 might be the D (6 bases). CDR3 length: 12 amino acids. With 2 bases removed from V and 3 bases from J, the gap between germline ends came to 8 bases. Germline CDR1 DFQATT, CDR2 SNEGSKA (reference sequence). In nucleotides, the CDR3 is TGCAGTGCTAGATGGACAGACTACGAGCAGTACTTC. Translated: CSARWTDYEQYF.

This clonotype came up a few times. V is TRBV4-1 and J is TRBJ2-7, with D hard to call. V gave up 3 bases and J gave up 6 bases, with 6 bases separating them. CDR3 length equals 11 residues. Germline V gene lookup returns CDR1 MGHRA and CDR2 YSYEKL. This CDR3 reads CASSQGSEQYF. The CDR3 region has the DNA TGCGCCAGCAGCCAGGGTTCCGAGCAGTACTTC.

This chain links TRBV12-3 or TRBV12-4 with TRBJ2-7; D call uncertain. The CDR3 contains 14 residues. Trimming removed 3 bases from V and 7 bases from J, with 16 bases in between. The CDR3 DNA reads TGTGCCAGCAGTTTGCTGGGCCCGGGTCCAGAGCAGTACTTC. This translates into CASSLLGPGPEQYF.

This sequence joins TRBV4-1 and TRBJ2-2; maybe TRBD2 (5 bases). Germline V gene sequence: CDR1 MGHRA, CDR2 YSYEKL. CDR3 size: 14 residues. V was cut by 4 bases and J by 5 bases, with 11 bases left in between. The CDR3 sequence is CASSLVGDTGELFF. In DNA, the CDR3 is TGCGCCAGCAGCCTCGTCGGGGATACCGGGGAGCTGTTTTTT.

The chain joins TRBV6-2 or TRBV6-3 to TRBJ2-1; D gene uncertain. CDR3 length equals 11 residues. Germline lookup yields CDR1 MNHEY and CDR2 SVGEGT. Between the trimmed V and J ends, which lost 2 bases and 8 bases, there was a span of 4 bases. CDR3 residues: CASSYIDEQFF. In DNA, the CDR3 is TGTGCCAGCAGTTACATAGATGAGCAGTTCTTC.

DNA of the CDR3: TGTGCTAGTGGCTGGGGGACAGGGGTTGGCGATGAGCAGTTCTTC. Protein: CASGWGTGVGDEQFF. The chain joins TRBV12-5 to TRBJ2-1, with 10 bases identical to TRBD1. J was trimmed by 8 bases and V by 6 bases; bases with no gene match: 10. CDR3 length: 15 residues. CDR1 is LGHNT, CDR2 FRNRAP, per germline. Full variable domain (missing parts from reference TRBV12-5 and TRBJ2-1): DARVTQTPRHKVTEMGQEVTMRCQPILGHNTVFWYRQTMMQGLELLAYFRNRAPLDDSGMPKDRFSAEMPDATLATLKIQPSEPRDSAVYFCASGWGTGVGDEQFFGPGTRLTVL.